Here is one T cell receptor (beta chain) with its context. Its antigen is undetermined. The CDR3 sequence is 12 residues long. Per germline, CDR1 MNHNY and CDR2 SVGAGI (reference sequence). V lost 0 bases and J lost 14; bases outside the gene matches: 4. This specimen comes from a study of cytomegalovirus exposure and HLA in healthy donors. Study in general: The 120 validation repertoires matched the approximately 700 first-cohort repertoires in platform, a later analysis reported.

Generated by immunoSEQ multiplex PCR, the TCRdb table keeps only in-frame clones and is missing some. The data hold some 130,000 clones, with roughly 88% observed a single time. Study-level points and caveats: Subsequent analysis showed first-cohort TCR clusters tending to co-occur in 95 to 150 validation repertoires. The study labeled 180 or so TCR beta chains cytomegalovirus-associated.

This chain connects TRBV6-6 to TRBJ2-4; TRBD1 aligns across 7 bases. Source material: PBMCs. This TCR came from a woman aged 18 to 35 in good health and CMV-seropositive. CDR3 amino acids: CASSYSTGREYF. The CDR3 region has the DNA TGTGCCAGCAGTTACTCGACAGGGCGGGAGTACTTC.